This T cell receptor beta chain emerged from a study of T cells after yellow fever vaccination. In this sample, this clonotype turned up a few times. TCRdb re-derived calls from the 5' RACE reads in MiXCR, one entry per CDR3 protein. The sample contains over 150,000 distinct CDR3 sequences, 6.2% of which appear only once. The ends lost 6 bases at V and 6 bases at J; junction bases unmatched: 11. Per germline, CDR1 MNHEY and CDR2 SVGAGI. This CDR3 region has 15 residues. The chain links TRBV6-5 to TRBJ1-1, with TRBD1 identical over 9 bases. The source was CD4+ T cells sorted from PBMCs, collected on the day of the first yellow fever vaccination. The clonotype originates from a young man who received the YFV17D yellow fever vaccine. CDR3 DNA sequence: TGTGCCAGCAGACCCGAGCAGGGACAGGGATCTGAAGCTTTCTTT. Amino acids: CASRPEQGQGSEAFF.